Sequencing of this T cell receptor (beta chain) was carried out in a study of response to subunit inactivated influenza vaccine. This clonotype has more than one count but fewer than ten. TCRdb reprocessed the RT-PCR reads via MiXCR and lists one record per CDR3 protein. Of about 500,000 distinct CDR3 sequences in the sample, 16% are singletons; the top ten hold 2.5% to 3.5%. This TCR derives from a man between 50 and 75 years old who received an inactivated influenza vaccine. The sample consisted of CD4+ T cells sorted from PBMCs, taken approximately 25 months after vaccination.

The CDR3 DNA reads as TGCAGTGCCGACAGCCGGGAGATCGGGGTGAACACTGAAGCTTTCTTT. It specifies CSADSREIGVNTEAFF. The V and J genes are TRBV20-1 and TRBJ1-1, with D possibly being TRBD1 (5 bases). Germline CDR1 DFQATT, CDR2 SNEGSKA (reference sequence). The CDR3 spans 16 residues. The V end lost 6 bases, the J end lost 0 bases, and 20 bases lay between the germline ends.